The rows below give T cell receptor beta chains drawn from one sample of a study of blood T cell repertoires in COVID-19. Clones were sequenced by immunoSEQ multiplex PCR, and TCRdb holds only the in-frame ones, with some missing. The table has 70,000 to 75,000 clones, about 90% seen once. The sequencing sample was made of peripheral blood. The origin of the receptors is a human donor in a cohort sampled during active COVID-19. Both conserved end residues are part of each CDR3. The order of the fields is V gene, J gene, clone size, D gene, CDR3 DNA, CDR3 protein. D genes are given only for firm matches. Expanded clones get a size class; other rows say once, few or many, or leave the size out.

V gene: TRBV6-5
J gene: TRBJ2-1
clone size: NA
D gene: TRBD1
CDR3 DNA: TGTGCCAGCAGGATAGACAGGGCCCTATACAATGAGCAGTTCTTC
CDR3 protein: CASRIDRALYNEQFF

V gene: TRBV28
J gene: TRBJ1-5
clone size: NA
D gene: TRBD1
CDR3 DNA: TGTGCCAGCAACCCGGGACAGGCCTATTTTAGCAATCAGCCCCAGCATTTT
CDR3 protein: CASNPGQAYFSNQPQHF

V gene: TRBV30
J gene: TRBJ1-2
clone size: NA
D gene: TRBD1
CDR3 DNA: TGTGCCTGGAAAAAGCCCAGGACAGGTCTCGGTGGCTACACCTTC
CDR3 protein: CAWKKPRTGLGGYTF

V gene: TRBV5-1
J gene: TRBJ2-1
clone size: NA
D gene: NA
CDR3 DNA: TGCGCCAGCAGCAGGCCTAGCTCCGATGAGCAGTTCTTC
CDR3 protein: CASSRPSSDEQFF

V gene: TRBV5-4
J gene: TRBJ1-6
clone size: NA
D gene: TRBD1
CDR3 DNA: TGTGCCAGCAGCTCTATTACATCCGGGACAGGGGAGTCACCCCTCCACTTT
CDR3 protein: CASSSITSGTGESPLHF

V gene: TRBV5-1
J gene: TRBJ2-2
clone size: NA
D gene: NA
CDR3 DNA: TGCGCCAGCAGCCAGCTTACATCTAGTCCCAACGGCGGGGAGCTGTTTTTT
CDR3 protein: CASSQLTSSPNGGELFF

V gene: TRBV28
J gene: TRBJ2-6
clone size: NA
D gene: TRBD1
CDR3 DNA: TGTGCCAGCAGTTTTTGGGACAGTGGTTCGGGGGCCAACGTCCTGACTTTC
CDR3 protein: CASSFWDSGSGANVLTF

V gene: TRBV27
J gene: TRBJ2-7
clone size: NA
D gene: NA
CDR3 DNA: TGTGCCAGCAGCTTAGGGACACGATACGAGCAGTACTTC
CDR3 protein: CASSLGTRYEQYF

V gene: TRBV7-9
J gene: TRBJ2-7
clone size: few
D gene: TRBD1
CDR3 DNA: TGTGCCAGCAGCTCCCCGAAGGGACAGGGGGTCACCTACGAGCAGTACTTC
CDR3 protein: CASSSPKGQGVTYEQYF

V gene: TRBV7-9
J gene: TRBJ2-1
clone size: NA
D gene: TRBD2
CDR3 DNA: TGTGCCAGCAGCTTGGGACTAGCAGTTTCTAATGAGCAGTTCTTC
CDR3 protein: CASSLGLAVSNEQFF

V gene: TRBV5-1
J gene: TRBJ2-5
clone size: NA
D gene: TRBD1
CDR3 DNA: TGCGCCAGCAGCGAGACAGGGATGGGGGAGACCCAGTACTTC
CDR3 protein: CASSETGMGETQYF

V gene: TRBV27
J gene: TRBJ1-5
clone size: NA
D gene: TRBD1
CDR3 DNA: TGTGCCAGCAGTTTATTATCTGGGGACAGCGATCAGCCCCAGCATTTT
CDR3 protein: CASSLLSGDSDQPQHF

V gene: TRBV7-9
J gene: TRBJ1-2
clone size: medium-sized
D gene: NA
CDR3 DNA: TGTGCCAGCAGGATAGCGGCGTCTGGCTACACCTTC
CDR3 protein: CASRIAASGYTF

V gene: TRBV20-1
J gene: TRBJ2-7
clone size: NA
D gene: NA
CDR3 DNA: TGCAGTGCTAGTCAGTCCTACGAGCAGTACTTC
CDR3 protein: CSASQSYEQYF

V gene: TRBV7-2
J gene: TRBJ2-7
clone size: NA
D gene: NA
CDR3 DNA: TGTGCCAGCAGCCTAACAGCCTACGAGCAGTACTTC
CDR3 protein: CASSLTAYEQYF

V gene: TRBV3-1/TRBV3-2
J gene: TRBJ2-3
clone size: NA
D gene: TRBD2
CDR3 DNA: TGTGCCAGCAGCCAAGGAAGGACTAGCGGGGCAGATACGCAGTATTTT
CDR3 protein: CASSQGRTSGADTQYF

V gene: TRBV28
J gene: TRBJ2-7
clone size: NA
D gene: NA
CDR3 DNA: TGTGCCAGCAGCGGGGGGGGGACAGTATCCTACGAGCAGTACTTC
CDR3 protein: CASSGGGTVSYEQYF

V gene: TRBV6-1
J gene: TRBJ2-1
clone size: NA
D gene: NA
CDR3 DNA: TGTGCCAGCAGTGAACGCAGAAGTAACAATGAGCAGTTCTTC
CDR3 protein: CASSERRSNNEQFF